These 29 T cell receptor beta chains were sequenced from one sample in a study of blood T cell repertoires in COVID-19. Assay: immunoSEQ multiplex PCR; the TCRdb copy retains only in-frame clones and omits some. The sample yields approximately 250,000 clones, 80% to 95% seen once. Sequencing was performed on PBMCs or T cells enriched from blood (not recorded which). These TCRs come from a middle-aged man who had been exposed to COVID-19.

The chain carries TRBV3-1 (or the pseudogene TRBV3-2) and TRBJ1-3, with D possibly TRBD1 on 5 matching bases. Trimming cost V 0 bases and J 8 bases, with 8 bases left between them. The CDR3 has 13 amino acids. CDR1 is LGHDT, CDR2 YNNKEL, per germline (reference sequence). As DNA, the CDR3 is TGTGCCAGCAGCCAAGAAGGGGTGGACACCATATATTTT. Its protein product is CASSQEGVDTIYF.

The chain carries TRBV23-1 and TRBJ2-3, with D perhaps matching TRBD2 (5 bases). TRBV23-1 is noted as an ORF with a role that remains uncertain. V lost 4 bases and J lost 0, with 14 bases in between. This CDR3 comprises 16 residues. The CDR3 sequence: CASSRRPLISTDTQYF. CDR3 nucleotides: TGCGCCAGCAGTCGGAGGCCTCTCATTAGCACAGATACGCAGTATTTT.

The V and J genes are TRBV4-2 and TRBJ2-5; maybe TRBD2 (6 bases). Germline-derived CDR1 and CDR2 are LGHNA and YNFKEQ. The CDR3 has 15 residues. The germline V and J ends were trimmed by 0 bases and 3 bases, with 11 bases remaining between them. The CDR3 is CASSQEVSGKETQYF. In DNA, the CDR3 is TGTGCCAGCAGCCAAGAGGTTAGCGGCAAAGAGACCCAGTACTTC.

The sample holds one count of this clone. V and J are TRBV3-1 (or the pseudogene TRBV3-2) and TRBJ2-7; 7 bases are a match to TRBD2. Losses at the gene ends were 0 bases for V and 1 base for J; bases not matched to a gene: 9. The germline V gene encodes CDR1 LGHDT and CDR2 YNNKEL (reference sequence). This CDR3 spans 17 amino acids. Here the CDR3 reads CASSQDFRSGVSYEQYF. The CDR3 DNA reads TGTGCCAGCAGCCAAGATTTCAGAAGCGGGGTTTCCTACGAGCAGTACTTC.

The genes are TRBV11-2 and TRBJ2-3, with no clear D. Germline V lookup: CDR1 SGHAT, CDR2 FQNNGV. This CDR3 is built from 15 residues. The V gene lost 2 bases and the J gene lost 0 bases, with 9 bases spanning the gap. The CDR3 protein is CASSLLGSSTDTQYF. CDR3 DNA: TGTGCCAGCAGCTTACTCGGGTCTAGCACAGATACGCAGTATTTT.

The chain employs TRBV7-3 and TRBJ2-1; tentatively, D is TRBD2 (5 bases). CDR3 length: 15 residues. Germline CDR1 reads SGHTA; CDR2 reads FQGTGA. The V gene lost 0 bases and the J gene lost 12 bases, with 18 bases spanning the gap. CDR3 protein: CASSLTAGLNSAQFF. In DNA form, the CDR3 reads TGTGCCAGCAGCTTAACGGCGGGCTTAAATTCAGCGCAGTTCTTC.

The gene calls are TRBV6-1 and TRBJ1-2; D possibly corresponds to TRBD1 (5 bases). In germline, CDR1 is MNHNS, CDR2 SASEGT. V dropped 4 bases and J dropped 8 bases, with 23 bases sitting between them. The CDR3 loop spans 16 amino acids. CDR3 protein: CASSVGRGSGLNGYTF. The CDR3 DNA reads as TGTGCCAGCAGTGTAGGAAGGGGATCGGGACTTAACGGCTACACCTTC.

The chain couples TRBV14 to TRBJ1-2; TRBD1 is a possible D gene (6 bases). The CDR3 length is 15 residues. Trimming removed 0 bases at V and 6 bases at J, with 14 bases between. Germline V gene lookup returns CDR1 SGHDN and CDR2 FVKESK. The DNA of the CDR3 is TGTGCCAGCAGCCAAGATTGGGTGGGGGCGAATGGCTACACCTTC. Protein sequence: CASSQDWVGANGYTF.

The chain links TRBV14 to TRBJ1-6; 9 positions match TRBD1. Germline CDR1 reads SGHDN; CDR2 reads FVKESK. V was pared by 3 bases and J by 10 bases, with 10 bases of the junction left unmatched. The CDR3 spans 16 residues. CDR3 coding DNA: TGTGCCAGCAGCCAGCAGACAGGGGGAAAGGGATCACCCCTCCACTTT. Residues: CASSQQTGGKGSPLHF.

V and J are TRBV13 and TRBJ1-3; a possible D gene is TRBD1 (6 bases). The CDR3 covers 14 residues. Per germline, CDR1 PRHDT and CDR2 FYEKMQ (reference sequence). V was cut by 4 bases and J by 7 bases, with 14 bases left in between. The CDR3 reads CASSSRAGANTIYF. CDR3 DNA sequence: TGTGCCAGCAGCTCTCGAGCAGGGGCGAACACCATATATTTT.

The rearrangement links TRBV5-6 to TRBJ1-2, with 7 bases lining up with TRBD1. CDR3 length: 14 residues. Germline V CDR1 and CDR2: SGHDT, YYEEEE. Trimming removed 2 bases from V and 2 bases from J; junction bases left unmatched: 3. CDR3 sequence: CASSFGQANYGYTF. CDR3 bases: TGTGCCAGCAGCTTCGGACAGGCAAACTATGGCTACACCTTC.

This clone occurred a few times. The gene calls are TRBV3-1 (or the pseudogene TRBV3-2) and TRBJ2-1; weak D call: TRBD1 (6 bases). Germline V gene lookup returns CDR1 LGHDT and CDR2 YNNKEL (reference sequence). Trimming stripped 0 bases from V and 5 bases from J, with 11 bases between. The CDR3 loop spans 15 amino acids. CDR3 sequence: CASSQDQGRHNEQFF. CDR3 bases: TGTGCCAGCAGCCAAGACCAGGGGCGGCACAATGAGCAGTTCTTC.

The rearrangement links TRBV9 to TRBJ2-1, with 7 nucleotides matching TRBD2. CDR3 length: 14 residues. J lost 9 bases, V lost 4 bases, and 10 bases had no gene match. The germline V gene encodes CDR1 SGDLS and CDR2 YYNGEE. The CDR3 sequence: CASSPTGGAGEQFF. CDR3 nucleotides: TGTGCCAGCAGCCCGACGGGGGGAGCAGGTGAGCAGTTCTTC. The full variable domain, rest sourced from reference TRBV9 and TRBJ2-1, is DSGVTQTPKHLITATGQRVTLRCSPRSGDLSVYWYQQSLDQGLQFLIQYYNGEERAKGNILERFSAQQFPDLHSELNLSSLELGDSALYFCASSPTGGAGEQFFGPGTRLTVL.

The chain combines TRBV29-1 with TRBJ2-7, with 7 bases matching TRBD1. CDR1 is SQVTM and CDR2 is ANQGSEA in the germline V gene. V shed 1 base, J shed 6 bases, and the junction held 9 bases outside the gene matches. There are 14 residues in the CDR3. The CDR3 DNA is TGCAGCGTTGAAGTAGTCCCAGGGGGTTCCGAGCAGTACTTC. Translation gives CSVEVVPGGSEQYF.

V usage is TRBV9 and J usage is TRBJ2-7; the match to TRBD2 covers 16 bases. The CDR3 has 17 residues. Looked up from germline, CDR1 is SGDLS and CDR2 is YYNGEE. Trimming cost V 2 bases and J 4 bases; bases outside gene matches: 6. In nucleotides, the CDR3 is TGTGCCAGCAGCGTGGGACTAGCGGGAGGGCCCTTGTACGAGCAGTACTTC. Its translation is CASSVGLAGGPLYEQYF.

The DNA of the CDR3 is TGTGCCAGCAGCCGACAGGGGATAGCTGAAGCTTTCTTT. Its translation: CASSRQGIAEAFF. V and J are TRBV7-3 and TRBJ1-1; the match to TRBD1 covers 8 bases. The CDR3 totals 13 residues. In germline, CDR1 is SGHTA, CDR2 FQGTGA. Trimming at V came to 5 bases and at J to 6 bases, leaving 5 bases not matched to a gene.

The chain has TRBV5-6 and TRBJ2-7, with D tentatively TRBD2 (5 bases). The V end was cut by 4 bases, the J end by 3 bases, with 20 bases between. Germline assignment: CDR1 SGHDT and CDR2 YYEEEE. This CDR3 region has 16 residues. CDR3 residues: CASSPYPGAADYEQYF. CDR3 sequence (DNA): TGTGCCAGCAGCCCATACCCCGGAGCAGCGGACTACGAGCAGTACTTC.

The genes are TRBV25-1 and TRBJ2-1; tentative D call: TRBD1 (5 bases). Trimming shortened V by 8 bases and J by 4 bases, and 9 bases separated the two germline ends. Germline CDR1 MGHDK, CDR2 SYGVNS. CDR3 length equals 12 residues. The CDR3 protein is CASERQYNEQFF. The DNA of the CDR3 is TGTGCCAGCGAGAGACAGTACAATGAGCAGTTCTTC.

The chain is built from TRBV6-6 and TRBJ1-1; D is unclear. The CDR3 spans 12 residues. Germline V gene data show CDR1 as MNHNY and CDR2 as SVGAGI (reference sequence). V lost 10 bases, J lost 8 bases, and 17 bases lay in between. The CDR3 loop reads CATLPEGGEAFF. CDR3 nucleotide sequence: TGTGCCACTCTCCCGGAGGGTGGGGAAGCTTTCTTT.

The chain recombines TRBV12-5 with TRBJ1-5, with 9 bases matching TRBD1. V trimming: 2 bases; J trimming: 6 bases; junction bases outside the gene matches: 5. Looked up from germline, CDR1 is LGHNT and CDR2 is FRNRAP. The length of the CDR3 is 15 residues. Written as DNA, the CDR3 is TGTGCTAGTGGTTTGATTGGGACAGGGATTCAGCCCCAGCATTTT. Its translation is CASGLIGTGIQPQHF.

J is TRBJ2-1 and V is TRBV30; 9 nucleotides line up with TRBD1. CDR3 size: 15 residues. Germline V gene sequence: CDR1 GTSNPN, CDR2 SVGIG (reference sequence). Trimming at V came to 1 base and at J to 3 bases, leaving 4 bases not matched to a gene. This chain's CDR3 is CAWSAGQGGYNEQFF. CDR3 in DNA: TGTGCCTGGAGTGCGGGACAGGGCGGCTACAATGAGCAGTTCTTC.

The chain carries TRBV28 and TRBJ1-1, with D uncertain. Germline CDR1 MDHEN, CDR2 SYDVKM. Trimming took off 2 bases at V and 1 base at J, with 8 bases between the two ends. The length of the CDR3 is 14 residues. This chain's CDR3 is CASSLSTGNTEAFF. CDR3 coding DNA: TGTGCCAGCAGTTTAAGTACGGGGAACACTGAAGCTTTCTTT.

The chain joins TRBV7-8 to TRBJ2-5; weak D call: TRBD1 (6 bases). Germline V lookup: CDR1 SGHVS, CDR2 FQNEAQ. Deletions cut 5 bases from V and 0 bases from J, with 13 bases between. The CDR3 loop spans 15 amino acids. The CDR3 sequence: CASSLGGQYQETQYF. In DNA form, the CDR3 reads TGTGCCAGCAGCCTCGGAGGACAGTACCAAGAGACCCAGTACTTC.

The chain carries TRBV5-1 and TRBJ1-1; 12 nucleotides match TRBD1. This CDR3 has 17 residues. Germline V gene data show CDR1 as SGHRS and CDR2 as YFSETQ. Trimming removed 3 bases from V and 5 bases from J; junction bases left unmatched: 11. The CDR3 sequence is CASSSGQGARIETEAFF. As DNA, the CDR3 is TGCGCCAGCAGCTCGGGACAGGGGGCTAGAATTGAGACTGAAGCTTTCTTT.

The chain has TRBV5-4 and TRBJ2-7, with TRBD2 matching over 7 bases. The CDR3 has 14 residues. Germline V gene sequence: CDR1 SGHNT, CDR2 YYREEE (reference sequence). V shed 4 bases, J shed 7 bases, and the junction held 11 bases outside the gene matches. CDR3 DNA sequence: TGTGCCAGCAGCCTTGGACTAGGGTCTGGAGAGCAGTACTTC. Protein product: CASSLGLGSGEQYF.

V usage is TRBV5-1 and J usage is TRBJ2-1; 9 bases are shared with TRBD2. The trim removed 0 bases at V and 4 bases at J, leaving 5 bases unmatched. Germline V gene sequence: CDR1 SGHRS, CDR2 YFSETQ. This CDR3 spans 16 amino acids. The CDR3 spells CASSLDLSGGYNEQFF. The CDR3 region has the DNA TGCGCCAGCAGCTTGGACCTTAGCGGGGGATACAATGAGCAGTTCTTC. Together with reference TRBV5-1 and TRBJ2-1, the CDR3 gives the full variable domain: KAGVTQTPRYLIKTRGQQVTLSCSPISGHRSVSWYQQTPGQGLQFLFEYFSETQRNKGNFPGRFSGRQFSNSRSEMNVSTLELGDSALYLCASSLDLSGGYNEQFFGPGTRLTVL.

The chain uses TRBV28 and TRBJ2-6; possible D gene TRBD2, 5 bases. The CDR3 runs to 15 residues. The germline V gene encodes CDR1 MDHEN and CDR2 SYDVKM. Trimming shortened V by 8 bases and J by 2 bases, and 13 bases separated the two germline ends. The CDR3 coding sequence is TGTGCCAGCGGCCGAGAGGGTGCTGGGGCCAACGTCCTGACTTTC. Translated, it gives CASGREGAGANVLTF. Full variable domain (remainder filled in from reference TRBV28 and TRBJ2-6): DVKVTQSSRYLVKRTGEKVFLECVQDMDHENMFWYRQDPGLGLRLIYFSYDVKMKEKGDIPEGYSVSREKKERFSLILESASTNQTSMYLCASGREGAGANVLTFGAGSRLTVL.

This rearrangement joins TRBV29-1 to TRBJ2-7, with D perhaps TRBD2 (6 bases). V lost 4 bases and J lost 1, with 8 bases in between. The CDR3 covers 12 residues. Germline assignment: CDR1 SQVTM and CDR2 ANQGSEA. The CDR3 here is CSVAGGSYEQYF. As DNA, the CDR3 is TGCAGCGTTGCCGGGGGTTCCTACGAGCAGTACTTC.

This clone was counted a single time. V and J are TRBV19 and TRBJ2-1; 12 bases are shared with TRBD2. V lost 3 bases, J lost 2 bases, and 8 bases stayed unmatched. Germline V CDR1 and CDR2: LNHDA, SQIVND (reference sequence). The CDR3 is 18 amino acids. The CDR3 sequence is CASSILLAGGKAYNEQFF. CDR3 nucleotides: TGTGCCAGTAGTATTCTTCTAGCGGGAGGGAAGGCCTACAATGAGCAGTTCTTC.